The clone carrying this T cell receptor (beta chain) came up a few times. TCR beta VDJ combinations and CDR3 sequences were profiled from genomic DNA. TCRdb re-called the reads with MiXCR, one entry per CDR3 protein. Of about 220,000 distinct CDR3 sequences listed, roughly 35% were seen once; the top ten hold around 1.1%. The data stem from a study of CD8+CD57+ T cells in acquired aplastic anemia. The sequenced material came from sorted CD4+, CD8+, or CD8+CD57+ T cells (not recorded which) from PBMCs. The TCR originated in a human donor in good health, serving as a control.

This CDR3 reads CASSHDPGFGNTIYF. In nucleotides, the CDR3 is TGTGCCAGCAGCCACGACCCAGGCTTTGGAAACACCATATATTTT. The chain uses TRBV4-2 and TRBJ1-3; D gene ambiguous. V was pared by 3 bases and J by 3 bases, with 12 bases between. Germline CDR1 LGHNA, CDR2 YNFKEQ. The CDR3 runs to 15 residues.